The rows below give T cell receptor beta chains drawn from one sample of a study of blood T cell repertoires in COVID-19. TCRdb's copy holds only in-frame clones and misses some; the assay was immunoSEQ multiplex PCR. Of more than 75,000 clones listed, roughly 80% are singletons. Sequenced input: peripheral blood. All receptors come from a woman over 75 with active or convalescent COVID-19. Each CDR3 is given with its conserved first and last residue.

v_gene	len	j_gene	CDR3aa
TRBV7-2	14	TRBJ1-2	CASSLELTVYGYTF
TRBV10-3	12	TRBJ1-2	CAISSDSQGYTF
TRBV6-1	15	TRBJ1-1	CASSEEAQGVTEAFF
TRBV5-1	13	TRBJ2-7	CASSLVATYEQYF
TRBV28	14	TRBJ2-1	CATGGTVPYNEQFF
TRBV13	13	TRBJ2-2	CASSTRQAGELFF
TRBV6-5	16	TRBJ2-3	CASSYTDRAVTDTQYF
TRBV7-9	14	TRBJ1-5	CASSSGQGDQPQHF
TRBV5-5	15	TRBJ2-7	CASSFIAGGPHEQYF
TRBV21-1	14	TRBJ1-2	CASTRDRGNYGYTF
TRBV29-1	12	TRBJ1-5	CSASLGNQPQHF
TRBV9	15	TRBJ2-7	CASSVTDGLIYEQYF
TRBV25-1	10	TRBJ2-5	CASAMETQYF
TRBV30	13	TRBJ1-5	CAWSVQGNQPQHF
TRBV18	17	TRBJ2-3	CASSPQAGHSKADTQYF
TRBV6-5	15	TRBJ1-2	CASSNPGGAGYGYTF
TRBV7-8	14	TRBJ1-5	CASSPRQLGQPQHF
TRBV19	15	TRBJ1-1	CASNAGQGIRTEAFF
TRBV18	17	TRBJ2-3	CASSPMEAPAQPDTQYF
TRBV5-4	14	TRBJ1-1	CASSLVGSNTEAFF
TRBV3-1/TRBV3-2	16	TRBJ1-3	CASSQGGGSAGNTIYF
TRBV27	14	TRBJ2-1	CASSFKGGYNEQFF
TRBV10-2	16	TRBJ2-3	CASSGSYLVSTDTQYF
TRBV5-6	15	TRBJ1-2	CASSSQDRDYYGYTF
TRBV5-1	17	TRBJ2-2	CASSLSPAESNTGELFF